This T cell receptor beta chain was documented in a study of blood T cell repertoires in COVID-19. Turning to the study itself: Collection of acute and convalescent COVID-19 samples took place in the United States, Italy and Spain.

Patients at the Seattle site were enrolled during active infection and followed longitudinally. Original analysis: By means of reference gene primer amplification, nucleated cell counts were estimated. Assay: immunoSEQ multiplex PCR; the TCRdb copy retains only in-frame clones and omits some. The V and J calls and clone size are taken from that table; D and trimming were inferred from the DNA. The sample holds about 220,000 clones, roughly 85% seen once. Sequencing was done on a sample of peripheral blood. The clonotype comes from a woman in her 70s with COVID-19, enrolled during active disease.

CDR3 loop: CASSLAGSGYNEQFF. DNA for the CDR3: TGTGCCAGCAGCTTGGCCGGGAGTGGCTACAATGAGCAGTTCTTC. This rearrangement joins TRBV7-8 to TRBJ2-1; D might be TRBD2 (6 bases). The ends were cut back, 3 bases at V and 3 bases at J, with 12 bases in the middle. The CDR3 spans 15 residues. Germline loops: CDR1 SGHVS, CDR2 FQNEAQ.